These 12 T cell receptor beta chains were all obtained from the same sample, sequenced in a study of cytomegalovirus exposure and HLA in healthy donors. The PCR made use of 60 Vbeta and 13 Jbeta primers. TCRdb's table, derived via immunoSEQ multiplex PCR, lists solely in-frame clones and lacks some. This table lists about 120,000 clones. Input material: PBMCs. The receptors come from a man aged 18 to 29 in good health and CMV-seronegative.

For the CDR3, the DNA is TGTGCCAGCTCACCACGCGGGACAGAACAGGATACTCGGATTCAGTACTTC. This codes for CASSPRGTEQDTRIQYF. The chain employs TRBV18 and TRBJ2-4; D is perhaps TRBD1 (7 bases). The germline CDR1 and CDR2 sequences are KGHSH and LQKENI. V shed 1 base and J shed 10 bases, with 23 bases lying between them. The CDR3 covers 17 residues.

As DNA, the CDR3 is TGTGCCAGCAGCCCAAGAGGGCAAAGCAGATACGAGCAGTACTTC. Protein sequence: CASSPRGQSRYEQYF. The V gene is TRBV5-6, the J gene TRBJ2-7; a possible D gene is TRBD2 (5 bases). This CDR3 comprises 15 residues. V lost 4 bases and J 4 bases, leaving 18 bases between the germline ends. Germline V gene data show CDR1 as SGHDT and CDR2 as YYEEEE.

The DNA of the CDR3 is TGTGCCAGCAGTGCAACGTGGGCCAACACTGAAGCTTTCTTT. This encodes CASSATWANTEAFF. The chain recombines TRBV6-1 with TRBJ1-1; D gene ambiguous. In germline, CDR1 is MNHNS, CDR2 SASEGT. V was clipped by 4 bases and J by 2 bases, with 11 bases between them. This CDR3 is built from 14 residues.

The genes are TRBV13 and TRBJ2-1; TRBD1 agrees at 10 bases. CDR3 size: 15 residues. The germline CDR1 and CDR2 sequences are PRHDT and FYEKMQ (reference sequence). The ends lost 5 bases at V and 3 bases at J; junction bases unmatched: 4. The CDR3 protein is CASSLDRGHYNEQFF. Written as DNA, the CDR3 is TGTGCCAGCAGCCTCGACAGGGGGCACTACAATGAGCAGTTCTTC.

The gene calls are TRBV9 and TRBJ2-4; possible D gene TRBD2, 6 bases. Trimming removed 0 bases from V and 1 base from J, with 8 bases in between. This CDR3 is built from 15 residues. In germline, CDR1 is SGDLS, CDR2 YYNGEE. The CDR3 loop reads CASSVVGGAKNIQYF. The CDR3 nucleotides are TGTGCCAGCAGCGTAGTTGGAGGGGCCAAAAACATTCAGTACTTC.

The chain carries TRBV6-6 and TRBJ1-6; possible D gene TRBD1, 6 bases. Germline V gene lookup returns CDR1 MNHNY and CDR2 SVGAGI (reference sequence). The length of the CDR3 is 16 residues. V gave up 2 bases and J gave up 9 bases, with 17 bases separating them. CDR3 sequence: CASSYGGGEQTSPLHF. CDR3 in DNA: TGTGCCAGCAGTTACGGCGGGGGCGAACAGACTTCACCCCTCCACTTT.

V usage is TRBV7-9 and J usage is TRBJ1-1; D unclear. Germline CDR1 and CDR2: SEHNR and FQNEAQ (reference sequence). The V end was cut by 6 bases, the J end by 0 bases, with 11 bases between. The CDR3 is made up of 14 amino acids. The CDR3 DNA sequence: TGTGCCAGCAGTCCGGTAGCCTTGAACACTGAAGCTTTCTTT. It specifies CASSPVALNTEAFF.

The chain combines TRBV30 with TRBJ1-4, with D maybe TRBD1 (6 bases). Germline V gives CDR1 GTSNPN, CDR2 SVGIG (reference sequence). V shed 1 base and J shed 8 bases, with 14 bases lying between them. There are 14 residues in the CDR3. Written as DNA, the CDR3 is TGTGCCTGGAGTGCGACAGGTATAATGGAAAAACTGTTTTTT. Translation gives CAWSATGIMEKLFF.

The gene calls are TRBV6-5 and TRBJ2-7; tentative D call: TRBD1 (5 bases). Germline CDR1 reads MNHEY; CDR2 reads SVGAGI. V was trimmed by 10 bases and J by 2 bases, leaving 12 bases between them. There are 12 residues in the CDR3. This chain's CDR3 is CATGRVPYEQYF. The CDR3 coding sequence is TGTGCCACCGGCAGGGTTCCCTACGAGCAGTACTTC.

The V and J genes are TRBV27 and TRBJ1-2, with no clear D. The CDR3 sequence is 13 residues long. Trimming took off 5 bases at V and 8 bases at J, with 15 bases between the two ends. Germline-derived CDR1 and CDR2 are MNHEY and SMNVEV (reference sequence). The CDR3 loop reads CASSPSSRGGYTF. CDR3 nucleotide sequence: TGTGCCAGCAGTCCGTCCTCCCGGGGAGGCTACACCTTC.

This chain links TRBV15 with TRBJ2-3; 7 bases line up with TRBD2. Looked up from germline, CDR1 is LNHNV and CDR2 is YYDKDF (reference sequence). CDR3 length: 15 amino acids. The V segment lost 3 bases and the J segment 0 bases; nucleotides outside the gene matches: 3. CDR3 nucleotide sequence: TGTGCCACCAGCAGGGGGGGGGAGAGCACAGATACGCAGTATTTT. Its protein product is CATSRGGESTDTQYF. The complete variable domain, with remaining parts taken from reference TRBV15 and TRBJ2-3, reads DAMVIQNPRYQVTQFGKPVTLSCSQTLNHNVMYWYQQKSSQAPKLLFHYYDKDFNNEADTPDNFQSRRPNTSFCFLDIRSPGLGDTAMYLCATSRGGESTDTQYFGPGTRLTVL.

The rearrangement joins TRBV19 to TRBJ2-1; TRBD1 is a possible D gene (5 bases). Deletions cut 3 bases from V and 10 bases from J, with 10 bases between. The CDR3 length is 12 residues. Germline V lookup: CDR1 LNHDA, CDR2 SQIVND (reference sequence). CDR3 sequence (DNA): TGTGCCAGTAGTATGGGGCTTAACGAGCAGTTCTTC. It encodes CASSMGLNEQFF.